The entry below describes one TCR beta chain. The antigen remains undetermined. The data were taken from a study of T cells in lung cancer brain metastases. V lost 1 base, J lost 7 bases, and 17 bases lay in between. There are 15 residues in the CDR3. Germline values: CDR1 SNHLY, CDR2 FYNNEI. Using immunoSEQ multiplex PCR, the repertoire was profiled, and TCRdb retains in-frame clones only, with some absent. In the table there are approximately 3,000 clones, about 89% of which are singletons. Findings of the study overall: FFPE DNA fragmentation may have prevented retrieving the complete T cell repertoire.

Specimen: tumor tissue from the primary lung tumor. The receptor was derived from a man aged 70 or older with non-small cell lung cancer. The chain recombines TRBV2 with TRBJ2-7, with D hard to call. The CDR3 is CASSEVGLGVGEQYF. The CDR3 DNA reads TGTGCCAGCAGTGAAGTCGGCCTTGGGGTTGGGGAGCAGTACTTC.